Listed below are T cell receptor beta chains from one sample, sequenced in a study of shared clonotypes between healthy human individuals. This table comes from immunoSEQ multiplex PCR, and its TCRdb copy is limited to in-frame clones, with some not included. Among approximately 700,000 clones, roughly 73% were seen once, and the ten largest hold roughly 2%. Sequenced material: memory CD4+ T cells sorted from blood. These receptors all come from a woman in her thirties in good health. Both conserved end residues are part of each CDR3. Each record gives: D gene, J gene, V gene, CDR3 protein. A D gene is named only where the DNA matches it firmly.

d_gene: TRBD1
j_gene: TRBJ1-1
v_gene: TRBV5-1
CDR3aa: CASSLPAQGLNTEAFF

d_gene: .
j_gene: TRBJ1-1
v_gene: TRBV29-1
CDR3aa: CSVEPYKNTEAFF

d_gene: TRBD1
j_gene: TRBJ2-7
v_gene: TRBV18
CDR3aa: CASSQLLDRDSYEQYF

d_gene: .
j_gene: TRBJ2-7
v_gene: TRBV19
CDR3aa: CASSMLLPTAGEYEQYF

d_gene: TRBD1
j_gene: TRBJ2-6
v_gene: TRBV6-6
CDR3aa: CASTPDRAAGANVLTF

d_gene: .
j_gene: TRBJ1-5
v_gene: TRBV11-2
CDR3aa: CASSPRRSNQPQHF

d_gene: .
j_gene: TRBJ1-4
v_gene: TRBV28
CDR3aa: CASSLGRTGGVFLFF

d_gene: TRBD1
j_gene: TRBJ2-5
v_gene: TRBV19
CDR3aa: CASSPMTGGFETQYF

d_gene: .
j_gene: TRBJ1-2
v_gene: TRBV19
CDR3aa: CASSILVGNYGYTF

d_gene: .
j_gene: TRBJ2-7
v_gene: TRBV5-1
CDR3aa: CASSSGGLEQYF

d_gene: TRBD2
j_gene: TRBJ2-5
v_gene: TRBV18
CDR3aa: CASSPSPSGQETQYF

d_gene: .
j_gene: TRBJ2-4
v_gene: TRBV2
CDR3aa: CASSEIRGLGNIQYF

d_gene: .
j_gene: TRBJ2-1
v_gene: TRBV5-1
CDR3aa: CASSLTSPPKEQFF

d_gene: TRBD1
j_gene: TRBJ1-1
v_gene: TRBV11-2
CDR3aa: CASSFEWGTGGSLAFF

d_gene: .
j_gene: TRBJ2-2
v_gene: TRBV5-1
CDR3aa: CASSLRTANTGELFF

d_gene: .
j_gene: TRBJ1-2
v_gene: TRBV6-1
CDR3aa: CASSERDGYTF

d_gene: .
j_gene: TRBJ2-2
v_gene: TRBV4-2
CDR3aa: CASSQDSQGRHRMAGELFF

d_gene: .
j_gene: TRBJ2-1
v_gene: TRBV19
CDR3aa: CASSSREHEQFF

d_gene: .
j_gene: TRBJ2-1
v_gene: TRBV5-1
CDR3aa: CASSADSNSYNEQFF

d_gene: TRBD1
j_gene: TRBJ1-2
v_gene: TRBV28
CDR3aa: CASQTGTGFNYGYTF

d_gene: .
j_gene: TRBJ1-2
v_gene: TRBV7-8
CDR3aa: CASSQGLSLKGYTF

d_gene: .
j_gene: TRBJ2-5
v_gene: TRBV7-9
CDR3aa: CASSPVAPKQETQYF

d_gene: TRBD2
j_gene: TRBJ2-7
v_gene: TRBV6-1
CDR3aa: CASSEGVGLAGHEQYF

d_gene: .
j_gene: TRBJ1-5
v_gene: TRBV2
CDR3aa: CASSEGGQQPQHF

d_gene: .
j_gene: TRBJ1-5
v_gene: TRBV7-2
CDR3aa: CASSPRRDGSNQPQHF